Below, 32 T cell receptor beta chains from the same sample are listed, as sequenced in a study of T cell repertoires in cytomegalovirus infection. The antigens for these receptors are not known. TCRdb analysed the reads with MiXCR anew, one entry per CDR3 protein. This table holds around 19,000 distinct CDR3 sequences, around 43% found once. This material consisted of CD8+ T cells from cultured PBMCs, taken from culture after CMV antigen stimulation. The receptors stem from a human donor in good health (CMV status not recorded). Some clones in this sample may be carry-over from other donors' samples.

This clonotype was detected a few times. The V and J genes are TRBV9 and TRBJ2-1; D is unresolved. Germline values: CDR1 SGDLS, CDR2 YYNGEE. The length of the CDR3 is 12 residues. Trimming cost V 0 bases and J 10 bases, with 8 bases left between them. The CDR3 spells CASSVAGQEQFF. In nucleotides, the CDR3 is TGTGCCAGCAGCGTAGCAGGTCAAGAGCAGTTCTTC.

The chain is built from TRBV27 and TRBJ2-7; 9 bases are a match to TRBD1. Germline V CDR1 and CDR2: MNHEY, SMNVEV (reference sequence). This CDR3 is built from 13 residues. The ends lost 8 bases at V and 2 bases at J; junction bases unmatched: 4. CDR3 coding DNA: TGTGCCAGCCTGGGACAGGGAGCCTACGAGCAGTACTTC. Its protein product is CASLGQGAYEQYF.

DNA of the CDR3: TGTGCCAGCAGTTCCCCGGGGGGGCGAGAGCAGTTCTTC. Residues: CASSSPGGREQFF. The V and J genes are TRBV6-2 or TRBV6-3 and TRBJ2-1, with 8 bases aligning to TRBD2. Per the germline V gene, CDR1 is MNHEY and CDR2 is SVGEGT. J was trimmed by 10 bases and V by 4 bases; bases with no gene match: 6. This CDR3 region has 13 residues.

The chain joins TRBV5-1 to TRBJ1-1, with 10 bases matching TRBD1. The V segment lost 4 bases and the J segment 1 base; nucleotides outside the gene matches: 19. CDR1 and CDR2 (germline): SGHRS, YFSETQ. The CDR3 extends over 20 amino acids. CDR3 DNA: TGCGCCAGCAGCCTCAGCCCCGACAGGGGGCGAGGGTCAAGGAACACTGAAGCTTTCTTT. Protein product: CASSLSPDRGRGSRNTEAFF.

The rearrangement joins TRBV7-4 to TRBJ1-5, with TRBD1 as a possible D gene (5 bases). V shed 3 bases and J shed 5 bases, with 8 bases lying between them. The CDR3 length is 13 residues. Germline CDR1 SGHVT, CDR2 SQSDAQ. The CDR3 bases are TGTGCCAGCAGCTTGACAGATGATCAGCCCCAGCATTTT. Its protein is CASSLTDDQPQHF.

Ten or more counts support this clonotype. This chain uses TRBV10-3 with TRBJ2-3; possibly TRBD2 for D (6 bases). Germline V lookup: CDR1 ENHRY, CDR2 SYGVKD. The V end was cut by 0 bases, the J end by 1 base, with 8 bases between. The CDR3 sequence is 15 residues long. CDR3 in amino acids: CAISESASGTDTQYF. The CDR3 bases are TGTGCCATCAGTGAGTCGGCTAGCGGCACAGATACGCAGTATTTT.

This rearrangement joins TRBV7-2 to TRBJ2-3, with D possibly being TRBD1 (7 bases). V dropped 4 bases and J dropped 4 bases, with 15 bases sitting between them. CDR3 length: 15 amino acids. Germline CDR1 is SGHTA and CDR2 is FQGNSA. The CDR3 protein is CASSSLQGGPDTQYF. As DNA, the CDR3 is TGTGCCAGCAGCTCACTCCAGGGGGGTCCAGATACGCAGTATTTT.

The rearrangement joins TRBV20-1 to TRBJ2-2; TRBD2 might be the D (5 bases). Trimming took off 2 bases at V and 4 bases at J, with 14 bases between the two ends. This CDR3 spans 15 amino acids. CDR1 and CDR2 from the germline V gene are DFQATT and SNEGSKA (reference sequence). The CDR3 loop reads CSARSFLGSTGELFF. In DNA, the CDR3 is TGCAGTGCTAGAAGTTTCCTGGGGAGCACCGGGGAGCTGTTTTTT.

The chain uses TRBV7-8 and TRBJ1-5; no firm D call. CDR1 is SGHVS, CDR2 FQNEAQ, per germline. V was pared by 5 bases and J by 3 bases, with 14 bases between. This CDR3 is 15 amino acids long. In DNA form, the CDR3 reads TGTGCCAGCAGCGAGGCCGCTGCTTACAATCAGCCCCAGCATTTT. Its protein is CASSEAAAYNQPQHF.

Only a few counts were recorded for this clonotype. This chain connects TRBV13 to TRBJ2-2; no clear D. V was trimmed by 3 bases and J by 2 bases, leaving 7 bases between them. Looked up from germline, CDR1 is PRHDT and CDR2 is FYEKMQ (reference sequence). This CDR3 comprises 14 residues. The CDR3 nucleotides are TGTGCCAGCAGCTTGGGTAAAAACACCGGGGAGCTGTTTTTT. This encodes CASSLGKNTGELFF.

This clonotype has a count of ten or more. The V call is TRBV6-1, the J call TRBJ1-4; D possibly corresponds to TRBD1 (6 bases). The CDR3 sequence is 17 residues long. CDR1 MNHNS and CDR2 SASEGT come from the germline V gene. Trimming took off 0 bases at V and 4 bases at J, with 15 bases between the two ends. The CDR3 is CASSEASGQFLNEKLFF. As DNA, the CDR3 is TGTGCCAGCAGTGAAGCGAGCGGACAGTTCCTTAATGAAAAACTGTTTTTT.

This clonotype was picked up many times. This sequence joins TRBV12-3 or TRBV12-4 and TRBJ1-1, with D possibly being TRBD1 (6 bases). The CDR3 sequence is 14 residues long. V shed 6 bases and J shed 1 base, with 12 bases lying between them. The CDR3 here is CASRRTDWNTEAFF. The CDR3 nucleotides are TGTGCCAGCAGACGGACAGATTGGAACACTGAAGCTTTCTTT.

In its sample, this clonotype was seen a few times. The rearrangement joins TRBV6-1 to TRBJ1-3, with a tentative D call TRBD1 (5 bases). This CDR3 region has 15 residues. The ends were cut back, 0 bases at V and 4 bases at J, with 10 bases in the middle. The germline V gene encodes CDR1 MNHNS and CDR2 SASEGT. DNA for the CDR3: TGTGCCAGCAGTGAAGCCCGGGGGGAAGGAAACACCATATATTTT. Its protein is CASSEARGEGNTIYF.

The chain combines TRBV6-1 with TRBJ2-1, with TRBD2 matching 13 bases. The CDR3 consists of 18 residues. V shed 6 bases and J 3 bases; nucleotides not matched to a gene: 11. CDR1 is MNHNS, CDR2 SASEGT, per germline. Here the CDR3 reads CASRILAGGPFNYNEQFF. The CDR3, as DNA: TGTGCCAGCAGAATACTAGCGGGAGGGCCTTTCAACTACAATGAGCAGTTCTTC.

This clonotype came up a few times. The genes are TRBV13 and TRBJ1-6; D gene unclear. With 2 bases removed from V and 10 bases from J, the gap between germline ends came to 6 bases. The germline V gene has CDR1 PRHDT and CDR2 FYEKMQ (reference sequence). The CDR3 covers 12 residues. The DNA for the CDR3 is TGTGCCAGCAGCTTACGAGGGTCACCCCTCCACTTT. It encodes CASSLRGSPLHF.

This clonotype occurred a few times. V gene TRBV7-9 combines with J gene TRBJ2-6; 7 bases line up with TRBD1. The CDR3 covers 16 residues. The germline V gene encodes CDR1 SEHNR and CDR2 FQNEAQ (reference sequence). After removal of 6 bases from V and 1 base from J, the junction contained 6 bases not matched to a gene. The CDR3 DNA is TGTGCCAGCAGTCCTAACAGGGGATCTGGGGCCAACGTCCTGACTTTC. Encoded protein: CASSPNRGSGANVLTF.

This clonotype was seen a handful of times. V is TRBV6-2 or TRBV6-3 and J is TRBJ1-1; D perhaps matches TRBD1 (5 bases). V was trimmed by 2 bases and J by 4 bases, leaving 20 bases between them. The CDR3 totals 17 residues. CDR1 and CDR2 from the germline V gene are MNHEY and SVGEGT. The CDR3 coding sequence is TGTGCCAGCAGTTACCACCGGGACCCCCCGGGAGGCACTGAAGCTTTCTTT. This encodes CASSYHRDPPGGTEAFF.

This rearrangement joins TRBV12-5 to TRBJ2-3; 8 positions agree with TRBD2. Germline V gives CDR1 LGHNT, CDR2 FRNRAP. CDR3 length: 16 residues. Trimming took 2 bases from V and 6 from J; bases not matched to a gene: 10. Written as DNA, the CDR3 is TGTGCTAGTGGTTTGATGGGACTAGTGGGGTGGGATACGCAGTATTTT. Translation gives CASGLMGLVGWDTQYF.

A single count supports this clonotype. The genes are TRBV28 and TRBJ2-1, with 9 nucleotides matching TRBD2. Looked up from germline, CDR1 is MDHEN and CDR2 is SYDVKM. J gave up 6 bases and V 7 bases, and 13 bases lay outside the gene matches. The CDR3 spans 16 residues. The CDR3 sequence: CASIQPSGGFINEQFF. DNA for the CDR3: TGTGCCAGCATTCAGCCCAGCGGGGGGTTTATCAATGAGCAGTTCTTC.

The rearrangement links TRBV6-2 or TRBV6-3 to TRBJ2-5; weak D call: TRBD2 (6 bases). Looked up from germline, CDR1 is MNHEY and CDR2 is SVGEGT. V was shortened by 1 base and J by 3 bases, with 18 bases between the two germline ends. The CDR3 sequence is 17 residues long. CDR3 amino acids: CASSYLDTGLSKETQYF. CDR3 DNA: TGTGCCAGCAGTTACTTAGACACGGGACTTTCAAAAGAGACCCAGTACTTC.

The chain couples TRBV7-2 to TRBJ2-7, with 7 nucleotides matching TRBD1. J gave up 2 bases and V 2 bases, and 9 bases lay outside the gene matches. The length of the CDR3 is 16 residues. Germline V gives CDR1 SGHTA, CDR2 FQGNSA. The CDR3 DNA sequence: TGTGCCAGCAGCTTAAAGTTCCGGCAGGGGGCCTACGAGCAGTACTTC. Translated, it gives CASSLKFRQGAYEQYF.

As regards this clonotype: The junction departs from the called germline gene at one end, perhaps through a read error. V and J are TRBV5-3 and TRBJ2-2; D ambiguous. TRBV5-3 is placed among ORFs of uncertain function. The CDR3 is 12 amino acids. CDR3 protein: CASSSNTGELFF. DNA for the CDR3: TGTGCCAGCAGCTCTAACACCGGGGAGCTGTTTTTT.

V and J are TRBV7-9 and TRBJ1-2; D ambiguous. The germline V gene encodes CDR1 SEHNR and CDR2 FQNEAQ (reference sequence). This CDR3 comprises 12 residues. The ends were cut back, 1 base at V and 6 bases at J, with 6 bases in the middle. CDR3: CASSLGGDGYTF. The CDR3 nucleotides read TGTGCCAGCAGCTTAGGGGGAGATGGCTACACCTTC. Full variable domain (remainder filled in from reference TRBV7-9 and TRBJ1-2): DTGVSQNPRHKITKRGQNVTFRCDPISEHNRLYWYRQTLGQGPEFLTYFQNEAQLEKSRLLSDRFSAERPKGSFSTLEIQRTEQGDSAMYLCASSLGGDGYTFGSGTRLTVV.

This clonotype was seen at least ten times. This chain uses TRBV12-3 or TRBV12-4 with TRBJ2-3; 9 bases fit TRBD2. CDR3 length: 14 amino acids. V lost 8 bases and J lost 2; bases outside the gene matches: 5. The CDR3 sequence is CASASGGITDTQYF. The CDR3 DNA follows: TGTGCCAGCGCGAGCGGGGGGATCACAGATACGCAGTATTTT.

Written as DNA, the CDR3 is TGCGCCAGCAGCTACGACAGGGCCGGGGAAAAACTGTTTTTT. This gives the protein CASSYDRAGEKLFF. The V gene is TRBV5-1, the J gene TRBJ1-4; 7 bases line up with TRBD1. Looked up from germline, CDR1 is SGHRS and CDR2 is YFSETQ. V was pared by 3 bases and J by 8 bases, with 7 bases of the junction left unmatched. The CDR3 has 14 amino acids.

This clonotype was counted a few times. The chain is built from TRBV7-6 and TRBJ2-7, with D unresolved. The CDR3 has 15 amino acids. Germline V gene lookup returns CDR1 SGHVS and CDR2 FNYEAQ. V was pared by 2 bases and J by 0 bases, with 11 bases between. The CDR3 DNA is TGTGCCAGCAGCTTACTAGGAGAAGACTCCTACGAGCAGTACTTC. The encoded protein is CASSLLGEDSYEQYF. The variable domain in full, completed from reference TRBV7-6 and TRBJ2-7, reads GAGVSQSPRYKVTKRGQDVALRCDPISGHVSLYWYRQALGQGPEFLTYFNYEAQQDKSGLPNDRFSAERPEGSISTLTIQRTEQRDSAMYRCASSLLGEDSYEQYFGPGTRLTVT.

The rearrangement links TRBV7-8 to TRBJ2-1; D possibly corresponds to TRBD1 (5 bases). The germline V gene has CDR1 SGHVS and CDR2 FQNEAQ. With 5 bases removed from V and 3 bases from J, the gap between germline ends came to 11 bases. The CDR3 runs 14 residues. CDR3 protein: CASSTRQSYNEQFF. The DNA for the CDR3 is TGTGCCAGCAGCACACGACAGAGCTACAATGAGCAGTTCTTC.

With respect to this clonotype: As the CDR3 is not closed by the conserved phenylalanine or tryptophan, this likely results from a read error. The CDR3 DNA reads TGTGCCAGCAGCTTTCCGGGACTAGCGGGAGGGCCTTGGGTGGACGAGCAGTACCTC. Amino acids: CASSFPGLAGGPWVDEQYL. This rearrangement joins TRBV7-2 to TRBJ2-7, with TRBD2 matching 16 bases. This CDR3 spans 19 amino acids. J gave up 5 bases and V 3 bases, and 13 bases lay outside the gene matches. CDR1 SGHTA and CDR2 FQGNSA come from the germline V gene.

This sequence joins TRBV12-3 or TRBV12-4 and TRBJ1-4, with D possibly TRBD1 on 5 matching bases. Trimming shortened V by 6 bases and J by 7 bases, and 12 bases separated the two germline ends. The CDR3 totals 13 residues. CDR3 residues: CASRAGRGEKLFF. The CDR3 DNA follows: TGTGCCAGCAGGGCAGGGAGGGGTGAAAAACTGTTTTTT.

This clonotype has just a few counts. This rearrangement joins TRBV12-3 or TRBV12-4 to TRBJ1-1; D is unclear. CDR3 length equals 13 residues. Trimming left V 6 bases short and J 1 base short, with 9 bases between. The CDR3: CASSQGPNTEAFF. The CDR3 coding sequence is TGTGCCAGCAGCCAAGGACCGAACACTGAAGCTTTCTTT.

This chain joins TRBV6-1 and TRBJ2-7; no firm D call. Trimming stripped 3 bases from V and 3 bases from J, with 3 bases between. This CDR3 has 11 amino acids. The germline CDR1 and CDR2 sequences are MNHNS and SASEGT. This CDR3 reads CASSENYEQYF. CDR3 coding DNA: TGTGCCAGCAGTGAGAACTACGAGCAGTACTTC.

V gene TRBV18 combines with J gene TRBJ2-3; no firm D call. Germline CDR1 KGHSH, CDR2 LQKENI. The CDR3 is 15 amino acids. V shed 0 bases and J shed 0 bases, with 7 bases lying between them. CDR3 region: CASSPPASSTDTQYF. The DNA for the CDR3 is TGTGCCAGCTCACCACCGGCGTCAAGCACAGATACGCAGTATTTT. Complete variable domain (other parts from reference TRBV18 and TRBJ2-3): NAGVMQNPRHLVRRRGQEARLRCSPMKGHSHVYWYRQLPEEGLKFMVYLQKENIIDESGMPKERFSAEFPKEGPSILRIQQVVRGDSAAYFCASSPPASSTDTQYFGPGTRLTVL.